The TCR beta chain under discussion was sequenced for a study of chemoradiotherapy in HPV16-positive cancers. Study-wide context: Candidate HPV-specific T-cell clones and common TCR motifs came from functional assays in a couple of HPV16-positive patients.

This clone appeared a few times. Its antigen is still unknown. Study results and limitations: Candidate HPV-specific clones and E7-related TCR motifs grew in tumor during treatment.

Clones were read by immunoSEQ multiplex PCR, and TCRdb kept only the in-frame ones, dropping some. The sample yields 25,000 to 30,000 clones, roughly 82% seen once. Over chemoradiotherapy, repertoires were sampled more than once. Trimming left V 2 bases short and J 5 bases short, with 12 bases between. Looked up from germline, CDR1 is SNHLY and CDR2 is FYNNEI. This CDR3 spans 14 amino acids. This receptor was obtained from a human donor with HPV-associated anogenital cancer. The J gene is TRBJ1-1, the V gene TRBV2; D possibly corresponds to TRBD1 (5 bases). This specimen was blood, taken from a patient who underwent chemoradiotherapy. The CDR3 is CASSELGTGTEAFF. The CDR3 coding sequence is TGTGCCAGCAGTGAATTAGGGACGGGGACTGAAGCTTTCTTT.